Listed below are T cell receptor beta chains from one sample, sequenced in a study of blood T cell repertoires in COVID-19. TCRdb's table, derived via immunoSEQ multiplex PCR, lists solely in-frame clones and lacks some. This repertoire shows about 150,000 clones, 80% found once; its top ten account for 0.5% to 0.65%. Sequences were obtained from peripheral blood. Every receptor here comes from a man aged 60 to 75 with acute or convalescent COVID-19. Both conserved end residues are trimmed from each CDR3. The size entry is marked missing in some rows and otherwise reads once, few, many or a size class.

>TRBV6-6|NA
ASSSTRQGVVTEAF
>TRBV7-9|NA
ASSLTHSNQPQH
>TRBV6-6|NA
ASSYPERGPQPQH
>TRBV15|NA
ATSDYSNTDTQY
>TRBV11-2|NA
ASSLVAAGGELF
>TRBV7-2|NA
ASSLGGGSWYTEAF
>TRBV1|NA
TSSQDSHRVWVCYGYT
>TRBV6-1|NA
ASSEALQVGYGYT
>TRBV3-1/TRBV3-2|NA
ASSQSGLAQETQY
>TRBV5-1|NA
ASSREATDTQY
>TRBV20-1|NA
SASTGSNQPQH
>TRBV28|NA
ASIDRSSGNTIY
>TRBV5-4|NA
ASSLAGGPAYEQY
>TRBV29-1|NA
SVGVASYNEQF
>TRBV6-1|NA
ASSEARGRVAF
>TRBV7-6|NA
ASSPSGREEEQY
>TRBV30|few
AWGTGDTEAF
>TRBV28|NA
ASSPETGASYEQY
>TRBV9|NA
ASSTGQGAWEQY
>TRBV19|NA
ASTGFTGTNEKLF
>TRBV7-2|NA
ASSAQSGEGQPQH
>TRBV23-1|NA
ASSCYRVGETQY
>TRBV3-1/TRBV3-2|NA
ASSLGRSPLH
>TRBV28|NA
ASSLSGGGTRNTGELF
>TRBV5-1|NA
ASSLWQGWEQY
>TRBV7-2|NA
ASSSTTGTYNEQF
>TRBV3-1/TRBV3-2|few
ASSPLGQGGNEKLF
>TRBV23-1|few
ASSTVPAGVDQPQH
>TRBV27|NA
ASSLRIGGNNQPQH
>TRBV5-4|NA
ASTNQGLSYEQY
>TRBV9|once
ASSVDAGVTYGYT
>TRBV10-3|few
AISVRQASYEQY
>TRBV7-2|NA
ASSLGGSADTQY
>TRBV4-1|NA
ASSQATGKRSYEQY
>TRBV18|NA
ASSPLTASTDTQY
>TRBV7-2|NA
ASSLDSQGEAF